A single sample is the source of the 18 T cell receptor beta chains below, sequenced in a study of shared clonotypes between healthy human individuals. The data were produced by immunoSEQ multiplex PCR, yet TCRdb's version contains in-frame clones alone and is incomplete. The sample includes around 2.3 million clones, almost 96% of them seen just once. The specimen was naive CD4+ T cells sorted from blood. Subset defined: CD45RA+ positively selected. The receptor set was obtained from a man aged 18 to 30 in good health.

The chain joins TRBV28 to TRBJ1-2; no definite D call. The CDR3 covers 14 residues. Germline CDR1 MDHEN, CDR2 SYDVKM. Between the trimmed V and J ends, which lost 4 bases and 2 bases, there was a span of 11 bases. CDR3 amino acids: CASSSSRENYGYTF. Written as DNA, the CDR3 is TGTGCCAGCAGTTCGTCTCGGGAGAACTATGGCTACACCTTC.

The chain uses TRBV29-1 and TRBJ2-7, with 7 bases that match TRBD1. Germline loops: CDR1 SQVTM, CDR2 ANQGSEA. The CDR3 has 11 residues. After removal of 7 bases from V and 7 bases from J, the junction contained 7 bases not matched to a gene. The CDR3 spells CSDDRVSEQYF. The DNA of the CDR3 is TGCAGCGATGACAGGGTGAGTGAGCAGTACTTC.

The V call is TRBV6-5, the J call TRBJ2-7, with 12 bases identical to TRBD2. The V gene's germline CDR1 is MNHEY and CDR2 SVGAGI. V lost 4 bases to trimming and J lost 4 bases; unmatched junction nucleotides: 8. The CDR3 is made up of 16 amino acids. This CDR3 is CASSSRLAGALYEQYF. Written as DNA, the CDR3 is TGTGCCAGCAGTTCGCGACTAGCGGGAGCCCTATACGAGCAGTACTTC.

In this sample, this clone turned up once. J is TRBJ1-1 and V is TRBV6-1, with D unresolved. The CDR3 has 11 amino acids. V lost 7 bases to trimming and J lost 1 base, with 4 bases between them. Germline V gives CDR1 MNHNS, CDR2 SASEGT. Here the CDR3 DNA reads TGTGCCAGCACCACGAACACTGAAGCTTTCTTT. The encoded protein is CASTTNTEAFF.

The chain combines TRBV10-3 with TRBJ1-3, with TRBD1 matching over 7 bases. Trimming removed 6 bases from V and 4 bases from J; junction bases left unmatched: 12. The V gene's germline CDR1 is ENHRY and CDR2 SYGVKD. This CDR3 region has 16 residues. CDR3 nucleotide sequence: TGTGCCATCAGCGAAGCCCCGGGACAGCGCGGAAACACCATATATTTT. This encodes CAISEAPGQRGNTIYF.

Worth noting for this clone: This specimen includes other DNA sequences encoding the same CDR3. The chain joins TRBV11-2 to TRBJ2-5; D unclear. V lost 1 base and J 2 bases, leaving 5 bases between the germline ends. The CDR3 totals 13 residues. The V gene's germline CDR1 is SGHAT and CDR2 FQNNGV. The CDR3 nucleotides are TGTGCCAGCAGCTTAGGACCGCAAGAGACCCAGTACTTC. This sequence encodes CASSLGPQETQYF.

The J gene is TRBJ2-7, the V gene TRBV9, with TRBD1 matching 7 bases. CDR1 is SGDLS and CDR2 is YYNGEE in the germline V gene. This CDR3 has 12 residues. Germline trimming cut 8 bases from V and 1 base from J; bases unmatched to any gene: 3. This CDR3 reads CAREGASYEQYF. The CDR3 bases are TGTGCCAGAGAGGGGGCTTCCTACGAGCAGTACTTC. The full variable domain, its missing parts supplied by reference TRBV9 and TRBJ2-7, is DSGVTQTPKHLITATGQRVTLRCSPRSGDLSVYWYQQSLDQGLQFLIQYYNGEERAKGNILERFSAQQFPDLHSELNLSSLELGDSALYFCAREGASYEQYFGPGTRLTVT.

Notes on this clone: The sample has other DNA sequences that encode this CDR3 too. This chain joins TRBV5-1 and TRBJ2-5; a possible D gene is TRBD1 (6 bases). Trimming removed 4 bases at V and 0 bases at J, with 7 bases between. Germline CDR1 reads SGHRS; CDR2 reads YFSETQ. The CDR3 contains 13 residues. The CDR3 reads CASSRDNQETQYF. In nucleotides, the CDR3 is TGCGCCAGCAGCCGGGACAACCAAGAGACCCAGTACTTC.

The gene calls are TRBV7-8 and TRBJ2-7; the D gene is possibly TRBD2 (6 bases). V lost 1 base to trimming and J lost 4 bases, with 11 bases between them. This CDR3 is 14 amino acids long. Germline values: CDR1 SGHVS, CDR2 FQNEAQ. Here the CDR3 DNA reads TGTGCCAGCAGCTTAGAAGCGGGCCGTTACGAGCAGTACTTC. Translation: CASSLEAGRYEQYF.

This clone was recorded once. The rearrangement joins TRBV21-1 to TRBJ1-1; the table calls TRBD1, which could not be checked here. TRBV21-1 represents a pseudogene. This CDR3 is 15 amino acids long. The CDR3 region has the DNA TGTGCCAGCAGCAAACTGGGGGCCCAGAACACTGAAGCTTTCTTT. It translates to CASSKLGAQNTEAFF.

The chain joins TRBV5-8 to TRBJ1-2; unclear D gene. Trimming shortened V by 1 base and J by 8 bases, and 9 bases separated the two germline ends. CDR1 is SGHTS and CDR2 is YDEGEE in the germline V gene. The CDR3 covers 12 residues. The chain's CDR3 is CASSLTWAGYTF. CDR3 nucleotide sequence: TGTGCCAGCAGCTTGACCTGGGCCGGCTACACCTTC.

This clone has a single count. The rearrangement links TRBV30 to TRBJ2-1; 7 bases fit TRBD2. The CDR3 covers 16 residues. Per germline, CDR1 GTSNPN and CDR2 SVGIG (reference sequence). Trimming cost V 4 bases and J 8 bases; bases outside gene matches: 17. CDR3 in amino acids: CAWKSSNGRGEHEQFF. Written as DNA, the CDR3 is TGTGCCTGGAAGAGTAGTAATGGACGGGGGGAACATGAGCAGTTCTTC. Full variable domain (missing parts from reference TRBV30 and TRBJ2-1): SQTIHQWPATLVQPVGSPLSLECTVEGTSNPNLYWYRQAAGRGLQLLFYSVGIGQISSEVPQNLSASRPQDRQFILSSKKLLLSDSGFYLCAWKSSNGRGEHEQFFGPGTRLTVL.

This clone was detected only once. The chain combines TRBV2 with TRBJ2-1, with 8 bases lining up with TRBD1. In germline, CDR1 is SNHLY, CDR2 FYNNEI. Germline trimming cut 2 bases from V and 9 bases from J; bases unmatched to any gene: 12. CDR3 length: 16 residues. The CDR3 reads CASSELGDRLGGEQFF. The CDR3 DNA follows: TGTGCCAGCAGTGAATTGGGGGACAGGCTCGGCGGTGAGCAGTTCTTC.

The V and J genes are TRBV6-5 and TRBJ2-5; D not resolved. The J call may be in error: the DNA end matches TRBJ2-7 better. The CDR3 loop spans 11 amino acids. Germline assignment: CDR1 MNHEY and CDR2 SVGAGI. CDR3 sequence (DNA): TGTGCCAGTAGTGATGGCGCCGAGCAGTACTTC. Translated, it gives CASSDGAEQYF.

This chain connects TRBV5-1 to TRBJ2-7; 8 bases match TRBD1. This CDR3 spans 15 amino acids. Trimming took 6 bases from V and 4 from J; bases not matched to a gene: 12. Germline V gene data show CDR1 as SGHRS and CDR2 as YFSETQ. The CDR3 DNA reads as TGCGCCAGCAAGGCCCAGGGGCAGGGGGCGTACGAGCAGTACTTC. As protein: CASKAQGQGAYEQYF. The full variable domain, its missing parts supplied by reference TRBV5-1 and TRBJ2-7, is KAGVTQTPRYLIKTRGQQVTLSCSPISGHRSVSWYQQTPGQGLQFLFEYFSETQRNKGNFPGRFSGRQFSNSRSEMNVSTLELGDSALYLCASKAQGQGAYEQYFGPGTRLTVT.

The rearrangement uses TRBV6-1 and TRBJ2-1; D not resolved. Trimming left V 2 bases short and J 8 bases short, with 19 bases between. Germline-derived CDR1 and CDR2 are MNHNS and SASEGT. The CDR3 contains 16 residues. The CDR3 spells CASSENVGTVGHEQFF. CDR3 DNA: TGTGCCAGCAGTGAAAATGTGGGTACCGTAGGGCATGAGCAGTTCTTC.

Turning to this clone: This CDR3 is also generated by other DNA sequences in the sample. The chain combines TRBV6-5 with TRBJ1-1, with TRBD1 as a possible D gene (5 bases). Trimming removed 4 bases from V and 2 bases from J, with 8 bases in between. CDR1 MNHEY and CDR2 SVGAGI come from the germline V gene. The CDR3 extends over 13 amino acids. In nucleotides, the CDR3 is TGTGCCAGCAGTTTGACAGCTAACACTGAAGCTTTCTTT. It translates to CASSLTANTEAFF.

This clone is a singleton in its sample. This chain joins TRBV6-6 and TRBJ2-2; D is ambiguous. Between the trimmed V and J ends, which lost 8 bases and 2 bases, there was a span of 9 bases. The germline V gene has CDR1 MNHNY and CDR2 SVGAGI (reference sequence). This CDR3 has 13 amino acids. CDR3 coding DNA: TGTGCCAGCGGAAATTTAAACACCGGGGAGCTGTTTTTT. Its protein is CASGNLNTGELFF.